These 11 T cell receptor beta chains were all obtained from the same sample, sequenced in a study of long-term antiretroviral therapy in people with HIV. The immunoSEQ assay was v3.0, run at survey level. Repertoires were generated with immunoSEQ multiplex PCR, while TCRdb's copy carries only in-frame clones and drops some. The sample lists under 20,000 clones; 80% were seen once. The material sequenced was unsorted PBMCs, taken 0.2 years after starting antiretroviral therapy. These TCRs come from a woman aged 35 to 49 with HIV.

The chain recombines TRBV6-1 with TRBJ1-1, with D maybe TRBD1 (5 bases). The CDR3 spans 14 residues. V shed 4 bases and J shed 2 bases, with 11 bases lying between them. Germline V gene lookup returns CDR1 MNHNS and CDR2 SASEGT. In DNA, the CDR3 is TGTGCCAGCAGTGGCGCCAGGGAAAACACTGAAGCTTTCTTT. Its protein product is CASSGARENTEAFF.

The chain recombines TRBV19 with TRBJ2-7; 10 bases line up with TRBD2. The germline CDR1 and CDR2 sequences are LNHDA and SQIVND (reference sequence). There are 15 residues in the CDR3. V lost 5 bases to trimming and J lost 2 bases; unmatched junction nucleotides: 6. CDR3 DNA: TGTGCCAGTAGTGTGGGACTAGCGATCACCTACGAGCAGTACTTC. Translating it yields CASSVGLAITYEQYF.

This rearrangement joins TRBV7-2 to TRBJ2-7; D is uncertain. The CDR3 is made up of 15 amino acids. V lost 5 bases and J lost 6, with 20 bases in between. Germline values: CDR1 SGHTA, CDR2 FQGNSA. Here the CDR3 reads CASSQSLGKGSEQYF. The CDR3 region has the DNA TGTGCCAGCAGCCAGTCACTGGGAAAAGGAAGCGAGCAGTACTTC.

The chain joins TRBV10-2 to TRBJ2-1; 11 positions match TRBD2. The CDR3 is 15 residues long. Looked up from germline, CDR1 is WSHSY and CDR2 is SAAADI. J was trimmed by 7 bases and V by 7 bases; bases with no gene match: 9. The CDR3 nucleotides are TGCGCCAGCAAGATAAGGACTAGCGGGCTAAATGAGCAGTTCTTC. This sequence encodes CASKIRTSGLNEQFF.

V and J are TRBV7-9 and TRBJ1-2; TRBD1 agrees at 9 bases. Per the germline V gene, CDR1 is SEHNR and CDR2 is FQNEAQ (reference sequence). V dropped 5 bases and J dropped 4; count of bases not matched to a gene: 11. CDR3 length: 16 amino acids. The DNA of the CDR3 is TGTGCCAGCAGCAAAGCGGGGACAGGGAGTTCCTATGGCTACACCTTC. Translation: CASSKAGTGSSYGYTF.

The chain has TRBV7-8 and TRBJ1-3; D is undetermined. CDR3 size: 14 residues. Germline assignment: CDR1 SGHVS and CDR2 FQNEAQ. V was shortened by 5 bases and J by 4 bases, with 12 bases between the two germline ends. DNA of the CDR3: TGTGCCAGCAGCCCCGGGATAAGCGGAAACACCATATATTTT. It encodes CASSPGISGNTIYF.

V usage is TRBV6-1 and J usage is TRBJ2-7, with 8 positions matching TRBD2. Trimming removed 7 bases from V and 3 bases from J; junction bases left unmatched: 8. The germline CDR1 and CDR2 sequences are MNHNS and SASEGT. This CDR3 is 14 amino acids long. The CDR3 DNA reads TGTGCCAGCAAAATAGCGGGATCCAACTACGAGCAGTACTTC. As protein: CASKIAGSNYEQYF.

The chain joins TRBV6-1 to TRBJ2-1, with D tentatively TRBD2 (5 bases). The V and J ends lost 6 bases and 0 bases respectively, with 12 bases between them. This CDR3 comprises 15 residues. The germline V gene encodes CDR1 MNHNS and CDR2 SASEGT. CDR3 sequence reads: CASRMEESSYNEQFF. Written as DNA, the CDR3 is TGTGCCAGCAGGATGGAGGAGAGCTCCTACAATGAGCAGTTCTTC.

This chain uses TRBV6-1 with TRBJ1-1, with TRBD1 as a possible D gene (6 bases). V was pared by 1 base and J by 4 bases, with 10 bases between. The germline gives CDR1 MNHNS, CDR2 SASEGT. The CDR3 length is 14 residues. CDR3 loop: CASSEGTGRTEAFF. The CDR3 DNA is TGTGCCAGCAGTGAAGGTACAGGGCGCACTGAAGCTTTCTTT.

The chain carries TRBV5-8 and TRBJ2-7; D call uncertain. Trimming took off 4 bases at V and 7 bases at J, with 15 bases between the two ends. Germline V gene lookup returns CDR1 SGHTS and CDR2 YDEGEE. The CDR3 length is 13 residues. The CDR3, as DNA: TGTGCCAGCAGCCCATATGACTGGAAAGAGCAGTACTTC. Translating it yields CASSPYDWKEQYF.

Points on this clone: Mismatch with germline at one junction end may stem from a read error. V is TRBV7-9 and J is TRBJ1-2; possible D gene TRBD1, 6 bases. The germline V gene has CDR1 SEHNR and CDR2 FQNEAQ (reference sequence). This CDR3 region has 11 residues. This CDR3 is CANSLQGGYTF. For the CDR3, the DNA is TGTGCCAACAGCTTACAGGGCGGCTACACCTTC.